Following are 3 T cell receptor beta chains from one sample sequenced in a study of blood T cell repertoires in COVID-19. TCRdb's table, derived via immunoSEQ multiplex PCR, lists solely in-frame clones and lacks some. The sample lists 240,000 or so clones, about 86% occurring once. The sample was PBMCs or T cells enriched from blood (not recorded which). The receptors shown here come from a woman aged 40 to 50 with acute COVID-19.

The V and J genes are TRBV7-6 and TRBJ2-1; 9 bases fit TRBD2. The V gene end was trimmed by 3 bases and the J gene end by 8 bases; junction bases not matched to a gene: 8. Germline V gene data show CDR1 as SGHVS and CDR2 as FNYEAQ. This CDR3 contains 15 residues. The chain's CDR3 is CASSFWLAGLDEQFF. CDR3 sequence (DNA): TGTGCCAGCAGCTTCTGGCTAGCGGGATTGGATGAGCAGTTCTTC.

The gene calls are TRBV27 and TRBJ2-1, with 11 bases identical to TRBD1. Germline loops: CDR1 MNHEY, CDR2 SMNVEV (reference sequence). The CDR3 sequence is 14 residues long. V shed 7 bases, J shed 10 bases, and the junction held 9 bases outside the gene matches. The CDR3 protein is CASTTDRGRLEQFF. CDR3 in DNA: TGTGCCAGCACCACGGACAGGGGGCGCCTGGAGCAGTTCTTC.

The chain is built from TRBV27 and TRBJ2-5; D remains ambiguous. The CDR3 has 13 amino acids. Trimming removed 3 bases at V and 5 bases at J, with 10 bases between. The germline gives CDR1 MNHEY, CDR2 SMNVEV (reference sequence). CDR3 coding DNA: TGTGCCAGCAGTTTTGGGCCGTGGGAGACCCAGTACTTC. Its translation: CASSFGPWETQYF.